The 17 T cell receptor beta chains below all came from one sample that was sequenced in a study of blood T cell repertoires in COVID-19. Produced via immunoSEQ multiplex PCR; TCRdb's table is partial and in-frame only. Altogether approximately 220,000 clones are present, about four fifths being singletons, with the ten largest covering approximately 2.5%. Sequencing input: peripheral blood. The receptor set was obtained from an older woman with acute or convalescent COVID-19.

The rearrangement uses TRBV7-9 and TRBJ2-6, with a possible D match to TRBD2 (6 bases). V lost 5 bases, J lost 2 bases, and 10 bases lay in between. Germline loops: CDR1 SEHNR, CDR2 FQNEAQ (reference sequence). The CDR3 consists of 15 residues. The CDR3 DNA reads TGTGCCAGCAGCCCGGAGGGGACTGGGGCCAACGTCCTGACTTTC. Translating it yields CASSPEGTGANVLTF.

CDR3 sequence reads: CASSELRGQPQHF. The DNA of the CDR3 is TGCGCCAGCAGTGAATTAAGGGGTCAGCCCCAGCATTTT. The gene calls are TRBV10-2 and TRBJ1-5; tentatively, D is TRBD1 (5 bases). The V end lost 3 bases, the J end lost 6 bases, and 9 bases lay between the germline ends. The CDR3 contains 13 residues. The germline V gene encodes CDR1 WSHSY and CDR2 SAAADI.

This sequence joins TRBV7-8 and TRBJ2-5; 8 bases agree with TRBD2. CDR3 size: 18 residues. The ends lost 1 base at V and 7 bases at J; junction bases unmatched: 17. Germline CDR1 SGHVS, CDR2 FQNEAQ. The CDR3 sequence is CASSLGAFGRTSIVTQYF. The CDR3 DNA follows: TGTGCCAGCAGCTTAGGAGCCTTCGGAAGGACTAGCATTGTGACCCAGTACTTC.

V gene TRBV3-1 (or the pseudogene TRBV3-2) combines with J gene TRBJ2-5; 9 nucleotides align to TRBD2. Germline lookup yields CDR1 LGHDT and CDR2 YNNKEL (reference sequence). The length of the CDR3 is 13 residues. Unmatched junction bases numbered 3, after V lost 4 bases and J lost 6 bases. The DNA of the CDR3 is TGTGCCAGCAGCCCTAGCGGGATAAAGACCCAGTACTTC. This codes for CASSPSGIKTQYF.

The chain is built from TRBV20-1 and TRBJ1-1; 8 positions agree with TRBD1. CDR1 DFQATT and CDR2 SNEGSKA come from the germline V gene (reference sequence). The CDR3 has 12 amino acids. V trimming: 5 bases; J trimming: 8 bases; junction bases outside the gene matches: 7. The CDR3 sequence is CSAGGGDREAFF. The CDR3 DNA reads TGCAGTGCTGGTGGGGGGGACAGGGAAGCTTTCTTT.

V usage is TRBV2 and J usage is TRBJ1-5; tentative D call: TRBD1 (5 bases). CDR1 and CDR2 (germline): SNHLY, FYNNEI. Trimming took 6 bases from V and 0 from J, leaving 12 bases between them. The CDR3 extends over 15 amino acids. In DNA form, the CDR3 reads TGTGCCAGCAGGGTGACAGACCATAGCAATCAGCCCCAGCATTTT. This gives the protein CASRVTDHSNQPQHF.

This clone occurred once. This chain links TRBV5-5 with TRBJ1-5; D call uncertain. This CDR3 has 16 amino acids. CDR1 is SGHKS, CDR2 YYEKEE, per germline (reference sequence). V lost 6 bases, J lost 0 bases, and 16 bases lay in between. The CDR3 coding sequence is TGTGCCAGCAACAGCGGGAACAGTAATAGCAATCAGCCCCAGCATTTT. It translates to CASNSGNSNSNQPQHF.

CDR3 sequence reads: CASRESPYTQYF. CDR3 bases: TGTGCCAGCAGGGAGTCCCCTTATACGCAGTATTTT. The genes are TRBV6-5 and TRBJ2-3; D uncertain. V was shortened by 6 bases and J by 7 bases, with 11 bases between the two germline ends. CDR1 is MNHEY and CDR2 is SVGAGI in the germline V gene. This CDR3 contains 12 residues.

This rearrangement joins TRBV2 to TRBJ1-2; D perhaps matches TRBD1 (5 bases). V dropped 9 bases and J dropped 8 bases, with 19 bases sitting between them. Germline V gene lookup returns CDR1 SNHLY and CDR2 FYNNEI. The CDR3 is made up of 13 amino acids. CDR3 region: CASGAMPAFGYTF. The CDR3 nucleotides read TGTGCCAGTGGGGCCATGCCGGCCTTCGGCTACACCTTC.

This chain joins TRBV7-9 and TRBJ2-5, with 7 bases aligning to TRBD2. In germline, CDR1 is SEHNR, CDR2 FQNEAQ (reference sequence). With V trimmed by 4 bases and J by 2 bases, 4 bases remained unmatched. The CDR3 contains 14 residues. The CDR3, as DNA: TGTGCCAGCAGCTGGGGCGGGGGACAAGAGACCCAGTACTTC. Residues: CASSWGGGQETQYF.

CDR3 sequence: CASSQVGSGKGGYTF. CDR3 in DNA: TGCGCCAGCAGCCAAGTAGGGTCAGGGAAAGGTGGCTACACCTTC. V is TRBV4-3 and J is TRBJ1-2, with TRBD1 as a possible D gene (5 bases). The CDR3 runs 15 residues. Trimming left V 1 base short and J 7 bases short, with 16 bases between. CDR1 is LGHNA and CDR2 is YSLEER in the germline V gene.

The chain combines TRBV20-1 with TRBJ2-3; 9 bases line up with TRBD2. The junction had 13 bases not matched to a gene; V was cut back by 3 bases and J by 6 bases. The CDR3 spans 16 residues. From germline, CDR1 is DFQATT and CDR2 SNEGSKA (reference sequence). The CDR3 DNA is TGCAGTGCTAGTGGTTGGGGGACTAGCTCTGGGGATACGCAGTATTTT. Translation gives CSASGWGTSSGDTQYF.

The J gene is TRBJ1-2, the V gene TRBV4-2; a weak D match, TRBD1 (6 bases). Germline V CDR1 and CDR2: LGHNA, YNFKEQ. The CDR3 spans 16 residues. V lost 0 bases to trimming and J lost 5 bases, with 16 bases between them. CDR3 in amino acids: CASSQDWQGQGYGYTF. CDR3 nucleotides: TGTGCCAGCAGCCAAGATTGGCAGGGGCAAGGATATGGCTACACCTTC.

This clone was seen a handful of times. V and J are TRBV3-1 (or the pseudogene TRBV3-2) and TRBJ2-1; D perhaps matches TRBD2 (6 bases). Germline assignment: CDR1 LGHDT and CDR2 YNNKEL (reference sequence). V was clipped by 4 bases and J by 0 bases, with 10 bases between them. This CDR3 spans 15 amino acids. The CDR3 region is CASSPLRGSYNEQFF. The CDR3 DNA is TGTGCCAGCAGCCCACTGCGGGGCTCCTACAATGAGCAGTTCTTC.

The CDR3 nucleotides read TGCAGCGTCCAAGAGGGGGGGCCTGGAAACACCATATATTTT. The encoded protein is CSVQEGGPGNTIYF. The chain combines TRBV29-1 with TRBJ1-3; D might be TRBD1 (6 bases). V dropped 6 bases and J dropped 2 bases, with 14 bases sitting between them. The CDR3 has 14 residues. In germline, CDR1 is SQVTM, CDR2 ANQGSEA.

The V call is TRBV9, the J call TRBJ2-1; possible D gene TRBD1, 5 bases. The germline CDR1 and CDR2 sequences are SGDLS and YYNGEE. Between the trimmed V and J ends, which lost 1 base and 5 bases, there was a span of 7 bases. This CDR3 is 13 amino acids long. This CDR3 reads CASSVTRDNEQFF. DNA for the CDR3: TGTGCCAGCAGCGTAACCAGGGACAATGAGCAGTTCTTC.

The rearrangement links TRBV19 to TRBJ1-2, with TRBD1 as a possible D gene (5 bases). V was trimmed by 5 bases and J by 1 base, leaving 11 bases between them. The CDR3 is 14 residues long. Germline values: CDR1 LNHDA, CDR2 SQIVND (reference sequence). CDR3 residues: CASSSLQVNYGYTF. CDR3 in DNA: TGTGCCAGTAGTTCCCTACAGGTTAACTATGGCTACACCTTC.